The sequence of this T cell receptor (beta chain) was determined in a study of Graves' ophthalmopathy and Graves' hyperthyroidism (dated by TCRdb to 2016 to 2019). With respect to the entire study: Peripheral blood samples were taken at the time of initial diagnosis, before any treatment was given. The study used TCR beta repertoire signatures to distinguish Graves' ophthalmopathy from Graves' hyperthyroidism and to predict progression to ophthalmopathy. In total, 135 blood samples were TCR-sequenced: under 45 ophthalmopathy, around 75 hyperthyroidism and about 17 hyperthyroidism-to-ophthalmopathy patients. A discovery set of 95 to 100 patients (approximately 42 ophthalmopathy, 55 to 60 stable hyperthyroidism) was enrolled to explore V-J signatures distinguishing ophthalmopathy from hyperthyroidism. An independent validation cohort comprised around 20 hyperthyroidism patients and over 15 patients who later progressed from hyperthyroidism to ophthalmopathy. In more than five hyperthyroidism patients, T-cell repertoires of thyroid tissue and blood were compared. Following sampling, methimazole starting at 30 mg daily was administered to hyperthyroidism patients, and high-dose intravenous methylprednisolone was administered to ophthalmopathy patients.

Inclusive of the bounding cysteine and phenylalanine, the CDR3 is 13 residues long. Only CDR3 DNA remains: 39 bases, in frame from the first base. Compared with germline, V lacks 3 bases and J lacks 5 bases; bases without a gene match: 6. Taken from the germline V gene (reference sequence), the CDR1 and CDR2 loops are DFQATT and SNEGSKA. In this sample, this clonotype turned up a few times. Its antigen is still unknown. Within one base of it there is no much larger clone, and no base qualities were kept. Points the paper makes about the study in general: Among expanded thyroid clonotypes with frequency above 0.001, most also showed up in blood, which suggests that blood repertoires may reflect the thyroid immune response. Ophthalmopathy was separated from stable hyperthyroidism by the 13-signature model with around 88% sensitivity and approximately 84% specificity in cross-validation and with 80%/75% in the test set. In validation, the model predicted ophthalmopathy progression with more than 55% sensitivity and roughly 72% specificity; fewer than 15 predicted patients were CT-confirmed with GO in a median of approximately six months. Sample size was not statistically predetermined, and group allocation was not concealed from the investigators.

The ophthalmopathy patients had moderately to severely active disease, with a Clinical Activity Score of 3 or higher, a NOSPECS grade of 4 or higher, and a disease duration of less than 3 months. Patients were excluded if they had other autoimmune diseases, uncontrolled infections, pregnancy or lactation. Diagnosis relied on clinical symptoms, serum thyroxine, TRAb, thyroid ultrasound and orbital computed tomography. Ficoll-Paque density gradient centrifugation was used to isolate PBMCs from 10 ml of fresh peripheral blood. Total RNA was extracted using Trizol reagent, and RNA quality was checked on an Agilent 2100 Bioanalyzer. For repertoire sequencing, TCR beta CDR3 regions were amplified from RNA transcripts. The first round was an RT-PCR using HTBI primers with the Qiagen OneStep RT-PCR kit, and this first round was followed by a second-round multiplex PCR, then size selection and purification. Sequencing of the libraries was carried out on an Illumina HiSeq2000 in paired-end mode with 100 bp reads. The paper's data handling went like this. SOAPnuke was used for read processing, and reads with adapters, uncalled bases, a mean Phred below 15, or no exact constant-primer or identifier match were discarded. COPE v1.2.5 was used to merge high-quality paired reads. Clonotypes were defined as unique nucleotide sequences and were aligned to IMGT TRB V, D and J references using MiTCR v1.1. The analysis was limited to V-J combinations with a frequency above 0.0001, which together covered just over 98% of the repertoires. For each V-J combination, a TCR clonal expansion and chaos score was defined as F50 clonal expansion divided by the chaos observed in the TCRdist matrix. Features were reduced by Welch's t-statistics and random forest to approximately 13 V-J combinations, which fed a naive Bayes classifier. The similarity between thyroid and blood repertoires was quantified using the Morisita-Horn index. The public sequencing data were trimmed at Q25 with fastp and processed into clonotypes with MiXCR by TCRdb, which kept only in-frame beta chains. Each entry is one CDR3 protein sequence, shown with its most common DNA and genes. These V and J calls originate from TCRdb's pipeline instead of the authors' own analysis. The sample table contains hundreds of thousands of distinct CDR3 sequences; only one count was recorded for 40% of them. The biggest ten clones account for roughly 46% of the sample.

The sequence links TRBV20-1 to TRBJ2-7; TRBD1 agrees with 8 junctional bases. The sample taken for sequencing was peripheral blood. This receptor was identified in an adult man with Graves' ophthalmopathy. The DNA is as follows: TGCAGTGCTAGGGACAGGGAGCTCCACGAGCAGTACTTC. This sequence encodes CSARDRELHEQYF.